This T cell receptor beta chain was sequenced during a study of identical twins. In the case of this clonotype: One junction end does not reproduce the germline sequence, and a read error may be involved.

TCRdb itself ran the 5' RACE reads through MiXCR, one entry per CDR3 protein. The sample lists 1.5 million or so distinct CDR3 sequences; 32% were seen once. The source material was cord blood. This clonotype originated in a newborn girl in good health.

The CDR3 loop reads CGARIWGREKLFF. CDR3 DNA sequence: TGCGGTGCTAGGATTTGGGGACGGGAAAAACTGTTTTTT. The genes are TRBV20-1 and TRBJ1-4, with a weak D call TRBD1 (5 bases). There are 13 residues in the CDR3. CDR1 and CDR2 (germline): DFQATT, SNEGSKA (reference sequence).